These 21 T cell receptor beta chains came from one sample sequenced in a study of blood T cell repertoires in COVID-19. Assay: immunoSEQ multiplex PCR; the TCRdb copy retains only in-frame clones and omits some. Of over 100,000 clones listed, around 82% were seen once; the top ten hold 5.5% to 8%. Material: peripheral blood. The receptors were sampled from a woman in her forties or fifties with acute or convalescent COVID-19.

The chain recombines TRBV3-1 (or the pseudogene TRBV3-2) with TRBJ2-3; D is unresolved. The CDR3 spans 14 residues. Germline assignment: CDR1 LGHDT and CDR2 YNNKEL (reference sequence). The V gene lost 2 bases and the J gene lost 0 bases, with 6 bases spanning the gap. The CDR3 DNA is TGTGCCAGCAGCCAAAATCCTAGCACAGATACGCAGTATTTT. Translating gives CASSQNPSTDTQYF.

The chain combines TRBV2 with TRBJ1-2; D possibly corresponds to TRBD1 (6 bases). Per the germline V gene, CDR1 is SNHLY and CDR2 is FYNNEI. The CDR3 consists of 12 residues. Trimming took 6 bases from V and 8 from J, leaving 13 bases between them. CDR3 DNA sequence: TGTGCCAGCAGCCCCCTAACAGGGGGCTACACCTTC. Translating it yields CASSPLTGGYTF. Using reference TRBV2 and TRBJ1-2 for the parts outside the CDR3, the full variable domain is EPEVTQTPSHQVTQMGQEVILRCVPISNHLYFYWYRQILGQKVEFLVSFYNNEISEKSEIFDDQFSVERPDGSNFTLKIRSTKLEDSAMYFCASSPLTGGYTFGSGTRLTVV.

This clone was observed at least ten times. J is TRBJ1-2 and V is TRBV27, with 8 bases identical to TRBD1. The CDR3 runs to 14 residues. Germline CDR1 and CDR2: MNHEY and SMNVEV (reference sequence). V dropped 4 bases and J dropped 5; count of bases not matched to a gene: 6. DNA of the CDR3: TGTGCCAGCAGTTGGACAGGGACAGCATATGGCTACACCTTC. Its translation is CASSWTGTAYGYTF.

J is TRBJ1-1 and V is TRBV6-1; 7 positions match TRBD1. The V gene's germline CDR1 is MNHNS and CDR2 SASEGT. The CDR3 sequence is 14 residues long. V gave up 3 bases and J gave up 7 bases; unmatched junction bases: 8. The CDR3 DNA sequence: TGTGCCAGCAGTGATTTCGTCCGGGACAGTGAAGCTTTCTTT. This translates into CASSDFVRDSEAFF.

This clone was observed a few times. V gene TRBV5-6 combines with J gene TRBJ1-5, with D tentatively TRBD1 (5 bases). Germline values: CDR1 SGHDT, CDR2 YYEEEE. Trimming pared 0 bases from V and 5 bases from J, leaving 12 bases between. This CDR3 is built from 15 residues. The CDR3 sequence: CASSLVGQGDQPQHF. The CDR3 DNA reads TGTGCCAGCAGCTTGGTTGGGCAGGGTGATCAGCCCCAGCATTTT.

The V gene is TRBV28, the J gene TRBJ2-5; 11 bases align to TRBD1. Germline V gene sequence: CDR1 MDHEN, CDR2 SYDVKM. The CDR3 has 17 amino acids. The junction had 12 bases not matched to a gene; V was cut back by 6 bases and J by 3 bases. The CDR3 sequence: CASSYSWTGGEKETQYF. DNA of the CDR3: TGTGCCAGCAGCTATAGTTGGACAGGGGGCGAGAAAGAGACCCAGTACTTC. The variable domain in full, completed from reference TRBV28 and TRBJ2-5, reads DVKVTQSSRYLVKRTGEKVFLECVQDMDHENMFWYRQDPGLGLRLIYFSYDVKMKEKGDIPEGYSVSREKKERFSLILESASTNQTSMYLCASSYSWTGGEKETQYFGPGTRLLVL.

This clone showed up just once. This rearrangement joins TRBV12-1 to TRBJ1-3. TRBV12-1 is deemed a pseudogene. This CDR3 is 15 amino acids long. As DNA, the CDR3 is TGTGCCAGCAGCCATCTAAGGAGCTCTGGAAACACCATATATTTT. This codes for CASSHLRSSGNTIYF.

This sequence joins TRBV5-1 and TRBJ2-7, with TRBD1 matching over 10 bases. The germline gives CDR1 SGHRS, CDR2 YFSETQ. V shed 3 bases and J 6 bases; nucleotides not matched to a gene: 9. This CDR3 spans 15 amino acids. In nucleotides, the CDR3 is TGCGCCAGCAGCTCCGGGACAGGGGCGGTTAGCGAGCAGTACTTC. Translation: CASSSGTGAVSEQYF.

This clone has just one count. The V and J genes are TRBV5-8 and TRBJ1-1, with a possible D match to TRBD1 (6 bases). CDR3 size: 14 residues. Trimming left V 4 bases short and J 4 bases short, with 14 bases between. Germline CDR1 reads SGHTS; CDR2 reads YDEGEE. CDR3 bases: TGTGCCAGCAGCCTAGACAGGACCCCCACTGAAGCTTTCTTT. It yields the protein CASSLDRTPTEAFF.

With respect to this clone: The sample holds other DNA sequences that translate to the same CDR3. The chain uses TRBV5-1 and TRBJ1-4, with a possible D match to TRBD1 (6 bases). Per the germline V gene, CDR1 is SGHRS and CDR2 is YFSETQ. The CDR3 is 14 amino acids. V was pared by 0 bases and J by 4 bases, with 7 bases between. The CDR3 sequence: CASSLGQVNEKLFF. The CDR3 DNA reads TGCGCCAGCAGCTTGGGACAGGTTAATGAAAAACTGTTTTTT. The whole variable domain, remainder taken from reference TRBV5-1 and TRBJ1-4, is KAGVTQTPRYLIKTRGQQVTLSCSPISGHRSVSWYQQTPGQGLQFLFEYFSETQRNKGNFPGRFSGRQFSNSRSEMNVSTLELGDSALYLCASSLGQVNEKLFFGSGTQLSVL.

V gene TRBV7-2 combines with J gene TRBJ2-3, with D perhaps matching TRBD2 (7 bases). The ends were cut back, 1 base at V and 4 bases at J, with 21 bases in the middle. Per the germline V gene, CDR1 is SGHTA and CDR2 is FQGNSA. The CDR3 loop spans 18 amino acids. DNA of the CDR3: TGTGCCAGCAGCTTAGGATTCGGGGGGCGAGTCTCGGCAGATACGCAGTATTTT. Its translation is CASSLGFGGRVSADTQYF.

This chain links TRBV2 with TRBJ1-1; 8 bases line up with TRBD1. Germline V CDR1 and CDR2: SNHLY, FYNNEI. The junction had 8 bases not matched to a gene; V was cut back by 6 bases and J by 5 bases. The CDR3 totals 14 residues. CDR3 protein: CASRTGGGGTEAFF. In DNA form, the CDR3 reads TGTGCCAGCAGAACAGGGGGTGGTGGGACTGAAGCTTTCTTT.

V is TRBV24-1 and J is TRBJ2-5; TRBD2 matches 7 bases. With 3 bases clipped from V and 1 base from J, the junction kept 4 bases outside the gene matches. The CDR3 loop spans 15 amino acids. Germline V CDR1 and CDR2: KGHDR, SFDVKD. The chain's CDR3 is CATSDSGVIQETQYF. The CDR3 region has the DNA TGTGCCACCAGTGATAGCGGGGTGATCCAAGAGACCCAGTACTTC.

This clone was seen a handful of times. J is TRBJ2-7 and V is TRBV28; TRBD1 is a possible D gene (5 bases). The V end lost 8 bases, the J end lost 6 bases, and 11 bases lay between the germline ends. The germline V gene has CDR1 MDHEN and CDR2 SYDVKM. The CDR3 extends over 11 amino acids. CDR3 region: CASSGAFEQYF. The DNA for the CDR3 is TGTGCCAGCTCTGGGGCCTTCGAGCAGTACTTC.

The chain couples TRBV5-4 to TRBJ2-7; 7 bases agree with TRBD1. V was clipped by 5 bases and J by 0 bases; unmatched bases: 5. Germline-derived CDR1 and CDR2 are SGHNT and YYREEE (reference sequence). The CDR3 extends over 14 amino acids. The CDR3 loop reads CASRSGTDSYEQYF. DNA for the CDR3: TGTGCCAGCAGGTCCGGGACAGACTCCTACGAGCAGTACTTC.

This rearrangement joins TRBV6-5 to TRBJ1-3; possible D gene TRBD1, 6 bases. Trimming took 6 bases from V and 4 from J, leaving 16 bases between them. CDR1 is MNHEY, CDR2 SVGAGI, per germline. The CDR3 has 15 amino acids. CDR3 nucleotides: TGTGCCAGCAGGACCTTCGGGACACTCGGAAACACCATATATTTT. Its translation: CASRTFGTLGNTIYF.

The V gene is TRBV5-1, the J gene TRBJ2-5; D might be TRBD1 (5 bases). V lost 2 bases, J lost 2 bases, and 7 bases lay in between. The CDR3 covers 13 residues. Germline lookup yields CDR1 SGHRS and CDR2 YFSETQ. CDR3 region: CASSFQGQETQYF. CDR3 DNA sequence: TGCGCCAGCAGCTTCCAGGGACAAGAGACCCAGTACTTC.

The V call is TRBV12-5, the J call TRBJ1-5; D might be TRBD1 (5 bases). The CDR3 runs 15 residues. Germline V gives CDR1 LGHNT, CDR2 FRNRAP. With 6 bases removed from V and 0 bases from J, the gap between germline ends came to 12 bases. CDR3 protein: CASGPGGTSNQPQHF. CDR3 nucleotide sequence: TGTGCTAGTGGACCGGGAGGGACTAGCAATCAGCCCCAGCATTTT.

This clone was detected a few times. The V gene is TRBV19, the J gene TRBJ1-1; TRBD1 might be the D (5 bases). Trimming left V 4 bases short and J 4 bases short, with 16 bases between. The CDR3 sequence is 15 residues long. Germline V gene lookup returns CDR1 LNHDA and CDR2 SQIVND (reference sequence). The CDR3 region has the DNA TGTGCCAGTAGTACCAGACAGTTAGGTACCACTGAAGCTTTCTTT. Amino acid sequence: CASSTRQLGTTEAFF.

This chain links TRBV11-2 with TRBJ2-1; D is undetermined. CDR3 length: 14 residues. Germline CDR1 and CDR2: SGHAT and FQNNGV. The V end was cut by 3 bases, the J end by 6 bases, with 12 bases between. The CDR3 protein is CASSFETLSNEQFF. CDR3 coding DNA: TGTGCCAGCAGCTTCGAGACTTTAAGCAATGAGCAGTTCTTC.

The CDR3 DNA sequence: TGTGCCAGCAGGGCAGGGACAGGGGGCGAGCAGTACTTC. It encodes CASRAGTGGEQYF. The gene calls are TRBV6-5 and TRBJ2-7, with TRBD1 matching over 11 bases. The CDR3 is 13 amino acids. Looked up from germline, CDR1 is MNHEY and CDR2 is SVGAGI. The V and J ends lost 6 bases and 6 bases, in that order; junction bases with no gene match: 4.